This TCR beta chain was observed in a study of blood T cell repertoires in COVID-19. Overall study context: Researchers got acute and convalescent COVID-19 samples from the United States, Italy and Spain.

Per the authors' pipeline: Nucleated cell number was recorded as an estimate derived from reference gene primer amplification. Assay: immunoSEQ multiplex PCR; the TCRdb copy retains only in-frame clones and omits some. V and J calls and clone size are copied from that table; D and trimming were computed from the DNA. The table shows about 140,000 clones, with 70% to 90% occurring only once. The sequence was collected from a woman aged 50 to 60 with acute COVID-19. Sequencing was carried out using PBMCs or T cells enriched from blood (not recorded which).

CDR3 coding DNA: TGCAGCGTTGATGGGGGACAGGGCACAGATACGCAGTATTTT. Encoded protein: CSVDGGQGTDTQYF. The chain employs TRBV29-1 and TRBJ2-3; 8 positions agree with TRBD1. The CDR3 spans 14 residues. Losses at the gene ends were 3 bases for V and 1 base for J; bases not matched to a gene: 3. Germline CDR1 and CDR2: SQVTM and ANQGSEA.